This entry lists 13 T cell receptor beta chains sequenced from one sample in a study of T cells after yellow fever vaccination. Via MiXCR, TCRdb re-called the 5' RACE reads, giving one row per CDR3 protein. Found here are some 350,000 distinct CDR3 sequences, roughly 6.2% of them singletons; the top ten hold 15%. Sequenced material: PBMCs, taken 5 days after the yellow fever booster vaccination. All receptors derive from a young man who received the YFV17D yellow fever vaccine.

The V call is TRBV12-3 or TRBV12-4, the J call TRBJ1-5; D is perhaps TRBD1 (6 bases). The V end was cut by 3 bases, the J end by 7 bases, with 19 bases between. There are 16 residues in the CDR3. The DNA for the CDR3 is TGTGCCAGCAGTTTTCGGGGTACAGGGACGCCCCAGCCCCAGCATTTT. It specifies CASSFRGTGTPQPQHF.

This clonotype was detected only a few times. One end of the junction is discordant with germline, which a read error may explain. This sequence joins TRBV20-1 and TRBJ1-5, with a possible D match to TRBD1 (5 bases). The germline V gene encodes CDR1 DFQATT and CDR2 SNEGSKA (reference sequence). The CDR3 contains 15 residues. The CDR3 region has the DNA TGCTGTGCTAGAGATCGGGGACTTTACAATCAGCCCCAGCATTTT. It translates to CCARDRGLYNQPQHF.

This clonotype has more than one count but fewer than ten. The genes are TRBV3-1 and TRBJ2-7; 7 bases agree with TRBD2. V shed 8 bases, J shed 0 bases, and the junction held 7 bases outside the gene matches. The CDR3 has 14 residues. The germline CDR1 and CDR2 sequences are LGHDT and YNNKEL (reference sequence). Here the CDR3 DNA reads TGTGCCAGCCGCCCCCGGGAGGCCTCCTACGAGCAGTACTTC. This gives the protein CASRPREASYEQYF.

This clonotype was observed a few times. The chain carries TRBV5-4 and TRBJ2-1; maybe TRBD1 (9 bases). Trimming cost V 4 bases and J 7 bases, with 27 bases left between them. CDR1 and CDR2 from the germline V gene are SGHNT and YYREEE (reference sequence). CDR3 size: 18 residues. The CDR3 loop is CASSAIGGGTGWLNEQFF. Here the CDR3 DNA reads TGTGCCAGCAGCGCGATCGGGGGGGGGACAGGGTGGTTAAATGAGCAGTTCTTC.

This clonotype was observed at least ten times. The rearrangement links TRBV5-6 to TRBJ2-2; 12 nucleotides agree with TRBD1. V shed 4 bases and J 5 bases; nucleotides not matched to a gene: 6. The CDR3 length is 16 residues. From germline, CDR1 is SGHDT and CDR2 YYEEEE. CDR3 protein: CASSLPGQGATGELFF. Written as DNA, the CDR3 is TGTGCCAGCAGCCTACCGGGACAGGGGGCGACCGGGGAGCTGTTTTTT.

The chain links TRBV2 to TRBJ2-3, with D perhaps TRBD1 (5 bases). CDR1 is SNHLY, CDR2 FYNNEI, per germline. The length of the CDR3 is 13 residues. V dropped 11 bases and J dropped 3 bases, with 15 bases sitting between them. The CDR3 sequence: CADWTTRTDTQYF. The DNA for the CDR3 is TGTGCCGACTGGACAACAAGGACAGATACGCAGTATTTT. The complete variable domain, with remaining parts taken from reference TRBV2 and TRBJ2-3, reads EPEVTQTPSHQVTQMGQEVILRCVPISNHLYFYWYRQILGQKVEFLVSFYNNEISEKSEIFDDQFSVERPDGSNFTLKIRSTKLEDSAMYFCADWTTRTDTQYFGPGTRLTVL.

The sample holds a few counts of this clonotype. This chain connects TRBV4-3 to TRBJ2-1; TRBD2 matches at 9 bases. Germline CDR1 is LGHNA and CDR2 is YSLEER. The CDR3 runs 15 residues. V shed 1 base, J shed 3 bases, and the junction held 1 base outside the gene matches. The CDR3 reads CASSQGTSDYNEQFF. CDR3 coding DNA: TGCGCCAGCAGCCAAGGGACTAGCGACTACAATGAGCAGTTCTTC.

This clonotype came up many times. The chain joins TRBV20-1 to TRBJ2-3; 11 nucleotides line up with TRBD2. Germline V gives CDR1 DFQATT, CDR2 SNEGSKA (reference sequence). V lost 2 bases to trimming and J lost 2 bases; unmatched junction nucleotides: 3. The CDR3 has 15 amino acids. The DNA of the CDR3 is TGCAGTGCTAGACTAGCGGGAGGCTCCACAGATACGCAGTATTTT. Translated, it gives CSARLAGGSTDTQYF.

This clonotype was counted between two and nine times. The chain combines TRBV7-9 with TRBJ2-7; no reliable D call. CDR1 is SEHNR and CDR2 is FQNEAQ in the germline V gene (reference sequence). V was pared by 1 base and J by 1 base, with 11 bases between. CDR3 length: 15 residues. The CDR3 nucleotides are TGTGCCAGCAGCTTAGGTGACGCTGCGTCCTACGAGCAGTACTTC. Residues: CASSLGDAASYEQYF.

DNA of the CDR3: TGTGCCAGTAGCCGGGGGGAGGAGCAGTACTTC. This encodes CASSRGEEQYF. The chain has TRBV19 and TRBJ2-7; 7 bases line up with TRBD2. The CDR3 loop spans 11 amino acids. V lost 6 bases and J lost 7; bases outside the gene matches: 3. The germline V gene has CDR1 LNHDA and CDR2 SQIVND (reference sequence).

This clonotype was seen repeatedly, ten times or more. At one boundary the junction diverges from the germline segment, which might be a read error. J is TRBJ2-1 and V is TRBV4-3, with D tentatively TRBD1 (6 bases). Germline loops: CDR1 LGHNA, CDR2 YSLEER. This CDR3 has 14 amino acids. Here the CDR3 reads CASSTGSSYNEQFF. The CDR3 nucleotides are TGTGCCAGCAGTACAGGGAGCTCCTACAATGAGCAGTTCTTC.

Many counts were recorded for this clonotype. The V call is TRBV7-6, the J call TRBJ1-1; the D gene is possibly TRBD1 (6 bases). The germline V gene has CDR1 SGHVS and CDR2 FNYEAQ. V was cut by 6 bases and J by 7 bases, with 21 bases left in between. The CDR3 loop spans 15 amino acids. CDR3 residues: CASSSLGGAIGEAFF. DNA of the CDR3: TGTGCCAGCAGTTCCTTGGGGGGGGCGATAGGTGAAGCTTTCTTT.

This clonotype was counted between two and nine times. The rearrangement links TRBV25-1 to TRBJ1-5; D remains unclear. The V end lost 1 base, the J end lost 5 bases, and 3 bases lay between the germline ends. The CDR3 totals 12 residues. Germline CDR1 and CDR2: MGHDK and SYGVNS. CDR3: CASSELDQPQHF. The CDR3 DNA follows: TGTGCCAGCAGTGAATTGGATCAGCCCCAGCATTTT.